Given below is one T cell receptor beta chain in context. This sample is drawn from a study of blood T cell repertoires in COVID-19. Study information: Collection of acute and convalescent COVID-19 samples took place in the United States, Italy and Spain. T cells, B-cell-depleted T cells, or PBMCs supplied cDNA or gDNA.

Generated by immunoSEQ multiplex PCR, the TCRdb table keeps only in-frame clones and is missing some. The profile covers approximately 310,000 clones, with roughly 84% appearing a single time and 1% taken by the ten largest. This CDR3 has 17 residues. The sequenced sample was peripheral blood. This receptor was taken from a man over 45 with active or convalescent COVID-19. The chain employs TRBV21-1 and TRBJ2-1; no DNA check was done on the table's D call, TRBD1. TRBV21-1 is a pseudogene. CDR3 protein: CASSKASGQGTYNEQFF. CDR3 sequence (DNA): TGTGCCAGCAGCAAAGCATCGGGACAGGGGACCTACAATGAGCAGTTCTTC.